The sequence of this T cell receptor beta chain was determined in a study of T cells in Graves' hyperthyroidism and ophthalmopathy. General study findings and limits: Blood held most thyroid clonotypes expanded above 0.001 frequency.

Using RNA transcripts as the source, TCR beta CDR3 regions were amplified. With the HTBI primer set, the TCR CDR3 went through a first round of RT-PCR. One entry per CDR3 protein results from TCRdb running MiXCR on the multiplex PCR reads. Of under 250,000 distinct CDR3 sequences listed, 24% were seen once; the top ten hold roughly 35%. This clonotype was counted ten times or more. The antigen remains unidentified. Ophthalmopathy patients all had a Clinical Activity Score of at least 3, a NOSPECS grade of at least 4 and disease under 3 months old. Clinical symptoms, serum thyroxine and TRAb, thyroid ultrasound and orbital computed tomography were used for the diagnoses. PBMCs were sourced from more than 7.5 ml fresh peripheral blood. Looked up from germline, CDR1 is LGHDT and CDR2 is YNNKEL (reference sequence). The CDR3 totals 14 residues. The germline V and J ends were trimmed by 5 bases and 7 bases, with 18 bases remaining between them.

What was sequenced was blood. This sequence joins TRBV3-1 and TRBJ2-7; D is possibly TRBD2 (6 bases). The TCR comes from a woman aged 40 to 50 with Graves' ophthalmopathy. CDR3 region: CASSSRTRAGEQYF. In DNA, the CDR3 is TGTGCCAGCAGCTCTCGCACCAGGGCGGGGGAGCAGTACTTC.